This section outlines one T cell receptor beta chain sequence together with its context. Its antigen is still unknown. This CDR3 is built from 15 residues. CDR1 and CDR2 (germline): SGHRS, YFSETQ. The data stem from a study of post-analysis software for immune sequencing data. About the research overall: Both relapsing-remitting and secondary progressive multiple sclerosis featured among the disease courses, as did progressive-relapsing multiple sclerosis.

Study-wide points: People with multiple sclerosis had a significantly lower normalized Chao1 diversity than controls did. Five TRBV segments were significantly more frequent in patients than in controls. TRBV5-6, TRBV5-1 and TRBV20-1 were among these segments. Batch-matched samples strongly co-clustered by F measure.

Built from TCR beta cDNA, the libraries had unique molecular identifiers in them. The yield from around 1 to 10 million T cells was roughly 500,000 cDNA molecules in total. TCRdb itself ran the PCR reads through MiXCR, one entry per CDR3 protein. Of under 650,000 distinct CDR3 sequences in the sample, roughly 47% were seen once. The sequencing sample was made of blood. This clonotype was sampled from a girl aged 5 to 17 with multiple sclerosis. The chain uses TRBV5-1 and TRBJ2-1; D perhaps matches TRBD1 (7 bases). The DNA matches TRBJ2-7 better at its end, which makes the J call doubtful. CDR3 nucleotide sequence: TGCGCCAGCAGCTTGGCCGGGAGACAGGGTAACGAGCAGTACTTC. Its protein is CASSLAGRQGNEQYF.